This T cell receptor beta chain was identified in a study of OX40 agonist ivuxolimab in advanced cancers. Germline-derived CDR1 and CDR2 are PRHDT and FYEKMQ (reference sequence). V dropped 3 bases and J dropped 8 bases, with 11 bases sitting between them. This CDR3 comprises 13 residues. Method: immunoSEQ multiplex PCR; TCRdb's copy keeps in-frame clones and lacks some. This sample has 30,000 to 35,000 clones, with roughly 80% found just once. This sequence was found in an adult with an advanced solid tumor such as melanoma, head and neck, liver or kidney cancer. The chain links TRBV13 to TRBJ2-1, with D uncertain. The sequencing here drew on CD4+ or CD8+ T cells sorted from blood, taken in a trial of the OX40 agonist ivuxolimab. The CDR3 DNA follows: TGTGCCAGCAGCTTGAGAACCGCTGATGAGCAGTTCTTC. Amino acid sequence: CASSLRTADEQFF.